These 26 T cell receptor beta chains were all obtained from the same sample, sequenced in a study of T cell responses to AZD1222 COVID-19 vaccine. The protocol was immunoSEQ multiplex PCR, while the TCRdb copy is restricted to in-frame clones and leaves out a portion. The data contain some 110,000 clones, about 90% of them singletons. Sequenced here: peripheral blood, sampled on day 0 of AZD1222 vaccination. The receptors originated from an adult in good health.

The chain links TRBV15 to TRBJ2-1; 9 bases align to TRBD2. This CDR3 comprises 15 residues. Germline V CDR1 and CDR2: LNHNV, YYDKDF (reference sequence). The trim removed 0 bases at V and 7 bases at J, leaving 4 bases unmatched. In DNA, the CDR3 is TGTGCCACCAGCAGAGAGGCGGGGGGGCAGAATGAGCAGTTCTTC. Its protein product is CATSREAGGQNEQFF.

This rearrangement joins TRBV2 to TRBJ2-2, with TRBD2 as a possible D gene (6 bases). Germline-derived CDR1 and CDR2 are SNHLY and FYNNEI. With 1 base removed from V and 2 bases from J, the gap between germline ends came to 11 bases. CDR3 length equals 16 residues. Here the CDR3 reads CASSEEGGANTGELFF. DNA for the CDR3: TGTGCCAGCAGTGAAGAGGGCGGGGCAAACACCGGGGAGCTGTTTTTT.

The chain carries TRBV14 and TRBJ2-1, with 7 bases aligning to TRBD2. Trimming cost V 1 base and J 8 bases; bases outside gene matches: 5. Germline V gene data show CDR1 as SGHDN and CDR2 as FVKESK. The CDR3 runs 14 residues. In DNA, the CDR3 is TGTGCCAGCAGCCAAGGGGGAGGGGAGGATGAGCAGTTCTTC. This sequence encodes CASSQGGGEDEQFF. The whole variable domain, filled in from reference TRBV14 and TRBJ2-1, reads EAGVTQFPSHSVIEKGQTVTLRCDPISGHDNLYWYRRVMGKEIKFLLHFVKESKQDESGMPNNRFLAERTGGTYSTLKVQPAELEDSGVYFCASSQGGGEDEQFFGPGTRLTVL.

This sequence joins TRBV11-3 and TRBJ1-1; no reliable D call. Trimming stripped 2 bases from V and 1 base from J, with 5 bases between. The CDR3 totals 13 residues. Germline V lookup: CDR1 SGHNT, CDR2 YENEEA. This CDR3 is CASSLNKNTEAFF. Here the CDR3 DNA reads TGTGCCAGCAGCTTAAACAAGAACACTGAAGCTTTCTTT.

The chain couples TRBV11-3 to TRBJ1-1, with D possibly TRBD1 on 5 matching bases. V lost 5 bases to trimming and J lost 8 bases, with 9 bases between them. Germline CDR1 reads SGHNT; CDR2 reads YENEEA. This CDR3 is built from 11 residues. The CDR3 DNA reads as TGTGCCAGCAGCAGGGGCTGGGAAGCTTTCTTT. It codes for CASSRGWEAFF.

The CDR3 reads CASSPQGGDEQYF. The CDR3 bases are TGTGCCAGCAGCCCCCAGGGTGGGGACGAGCAGTACTTC. This chain links TRBV7-3 with TRBJ2-7; D is possibly TRBD1 (5 bases). Germline assignment: CDR1 SGHTA and CDR2 FQGTGA. Trimming removed 5 bases at V and 5 bases at J, with 13 bases between. CDR3 length: 13 amino acids.

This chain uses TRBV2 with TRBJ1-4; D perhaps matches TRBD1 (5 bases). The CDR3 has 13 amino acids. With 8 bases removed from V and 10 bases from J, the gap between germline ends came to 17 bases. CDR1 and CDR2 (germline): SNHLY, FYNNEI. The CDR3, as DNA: TGTGCCAGCCACCCGGGGGGGAGAGGAAAACTGTTTTTT. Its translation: CASHPGGRGKLFF.

The CDR3 protein is CASSGGQGNEKLFF. In DNA form, the CDR3 reads TGTGCCAGCAGCGGGGGACAGGGTAATGAAAAACTGTTTTTT. The chain combines TRBV2 with TRBJ1-4; 9 bases align to TRBD1. This CDR3 has 14 amino acids. V gave up 6 bases and J gave up 4 bases; unmatched junction bases: 3. In germline, CDR1 is SNHLY, CDR2 FYNNEI.

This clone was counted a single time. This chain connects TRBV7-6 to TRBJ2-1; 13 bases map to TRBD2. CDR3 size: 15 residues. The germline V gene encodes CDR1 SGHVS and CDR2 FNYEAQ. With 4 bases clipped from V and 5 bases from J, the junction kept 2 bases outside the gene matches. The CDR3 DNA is TGTGCCAGCAGCTCACTAGCGGGGGGGGACAATGAGCAGTTCTTC. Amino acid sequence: CASSSLAGGDNEQFF. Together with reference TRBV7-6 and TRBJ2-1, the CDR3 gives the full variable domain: GAGVSQSPRYKVTKRGQDVALRCDPISGHVSLYWYRQALGQGPEFLTYFNYEAQQDKSGLPNDRFSAERPEGSISTLTIQRTEQRDSAMYRCASSSLAGGDNEQFFGPGTRLTVL.

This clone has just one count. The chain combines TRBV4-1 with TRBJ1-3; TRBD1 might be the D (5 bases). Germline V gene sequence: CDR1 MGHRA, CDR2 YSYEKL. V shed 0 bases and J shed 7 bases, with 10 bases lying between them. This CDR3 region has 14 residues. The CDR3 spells CASSQELGGNTIYF. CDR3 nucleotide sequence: TGCGCCAGCAGCCAAGAATTGGGGGGGAACACCATATATTTT.

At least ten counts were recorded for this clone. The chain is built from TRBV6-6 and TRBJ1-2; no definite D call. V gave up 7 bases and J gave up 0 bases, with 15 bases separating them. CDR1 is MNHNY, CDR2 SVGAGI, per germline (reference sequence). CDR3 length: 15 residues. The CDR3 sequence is CASTLAPATNYGYTF. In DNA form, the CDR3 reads TGTGCCAGCACCCTAGCCCCGGCGACTAACTATGGCTACACCTTC.

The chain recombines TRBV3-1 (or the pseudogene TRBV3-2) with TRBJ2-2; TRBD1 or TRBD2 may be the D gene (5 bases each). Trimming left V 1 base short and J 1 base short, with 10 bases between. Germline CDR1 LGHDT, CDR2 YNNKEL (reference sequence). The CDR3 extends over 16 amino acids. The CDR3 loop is CASSQGGRQNTGELFF. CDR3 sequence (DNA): TGTGCCAGCAGCCAAGGGGGACGGCAGAACACCGGGGAGCTGTTTTTT.

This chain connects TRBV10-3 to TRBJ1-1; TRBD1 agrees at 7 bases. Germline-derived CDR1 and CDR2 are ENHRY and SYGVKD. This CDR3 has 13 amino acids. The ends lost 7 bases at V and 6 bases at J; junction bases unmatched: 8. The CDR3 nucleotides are TGTGCCATCACGGATACAGGGGTGCCTGAAGCTTTCTTT. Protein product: CAITDTGVPEAFF.

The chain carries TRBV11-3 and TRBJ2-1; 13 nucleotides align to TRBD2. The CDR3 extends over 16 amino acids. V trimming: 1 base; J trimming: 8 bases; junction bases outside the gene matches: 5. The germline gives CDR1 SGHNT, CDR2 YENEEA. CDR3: CASSLVLAGGPHEQFF. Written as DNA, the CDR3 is TGTGCCAGCAGCTTAGTACTAGCGGGAGGGCCTCATGAGCAGTTCTTC.

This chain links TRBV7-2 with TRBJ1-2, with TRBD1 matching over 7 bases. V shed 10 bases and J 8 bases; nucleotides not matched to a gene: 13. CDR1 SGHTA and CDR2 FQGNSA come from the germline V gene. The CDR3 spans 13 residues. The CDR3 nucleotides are TGTGCCAAAATAGAGAACAGGGGAGGGGGCTACACCTTC. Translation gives CAKIENRGGGYTF.

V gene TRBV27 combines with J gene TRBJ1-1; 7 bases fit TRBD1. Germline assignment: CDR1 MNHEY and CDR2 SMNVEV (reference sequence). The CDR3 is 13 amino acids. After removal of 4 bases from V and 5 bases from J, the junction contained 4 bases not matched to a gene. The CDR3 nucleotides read TGTGCCAGCAGTTCACAGGGGCGTACTGAAGCTTTCTTT. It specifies CASSSQGRTEAFF.

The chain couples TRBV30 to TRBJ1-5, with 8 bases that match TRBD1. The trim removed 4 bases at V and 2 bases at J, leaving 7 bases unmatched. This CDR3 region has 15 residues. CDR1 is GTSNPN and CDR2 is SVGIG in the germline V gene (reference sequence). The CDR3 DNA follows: TGTGCCTGGACGGACAGGGAAGTAGGCAATCAGCCCCAGCATTTT. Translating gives CAWTDREVGNQPQHF.

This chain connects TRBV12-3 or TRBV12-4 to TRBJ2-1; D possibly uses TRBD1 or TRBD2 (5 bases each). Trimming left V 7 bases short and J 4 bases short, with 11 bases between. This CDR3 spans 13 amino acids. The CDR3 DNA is TGTGCCAGCACCCGGGGCCCATACAATGAGCAGTTCTTC. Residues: CASTRGPYNEQFF.

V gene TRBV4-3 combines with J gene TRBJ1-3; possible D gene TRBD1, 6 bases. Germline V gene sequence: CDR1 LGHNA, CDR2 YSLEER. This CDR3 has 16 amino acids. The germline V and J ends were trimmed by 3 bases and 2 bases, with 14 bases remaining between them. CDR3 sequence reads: CASSQGTGFAGNTIYF. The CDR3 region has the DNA TGCGCCAGCAGCCAGGGTACAGGGTTTGCTGGAAACACCATATATTTT.

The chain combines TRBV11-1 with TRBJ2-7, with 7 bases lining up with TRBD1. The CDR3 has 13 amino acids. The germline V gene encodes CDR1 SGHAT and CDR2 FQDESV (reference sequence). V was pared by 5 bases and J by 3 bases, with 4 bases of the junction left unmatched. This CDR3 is CASSHGDSYEQYV. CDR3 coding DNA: TGTGCCAGCAGCCACGGGGACAGCTACGAGCAGTACGTC.

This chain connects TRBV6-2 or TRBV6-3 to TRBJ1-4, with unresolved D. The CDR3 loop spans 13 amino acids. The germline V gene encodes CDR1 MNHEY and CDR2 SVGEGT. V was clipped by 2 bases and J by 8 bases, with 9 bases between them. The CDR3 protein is CASSYRVGEKLFF. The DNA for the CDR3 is TGTGCCAGCAGTTACAGGGTTGGGGAAAAACTGTTTTTT.

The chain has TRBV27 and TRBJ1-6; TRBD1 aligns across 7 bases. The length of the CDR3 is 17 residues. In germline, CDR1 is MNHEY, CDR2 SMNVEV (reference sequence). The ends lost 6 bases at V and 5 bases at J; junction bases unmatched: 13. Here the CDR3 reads CASSQYPETGNNSPLHF. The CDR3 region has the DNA TGTGCCAGCAGCCAATACCCGGAGACAGGGAATAATTCACCCCTCCACTTT.

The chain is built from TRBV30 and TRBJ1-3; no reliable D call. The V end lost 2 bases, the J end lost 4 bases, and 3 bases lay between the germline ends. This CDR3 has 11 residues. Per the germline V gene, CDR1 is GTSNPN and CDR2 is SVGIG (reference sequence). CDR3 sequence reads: CAWSLGNTIYF. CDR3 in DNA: TGTGCCTGGAGTTTGGGAAACACCATATATTTT. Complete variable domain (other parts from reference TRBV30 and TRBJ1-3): SQTIHQWPATLVQPVGSPLSLECTVEGTSNPNLYWYRQAAGRGLQLLFYSVGIGQISSEVPQNLSASRPQDRQFILSSKKLLLSDSGFYLCAWSLGNTIYFGEGSWLTVV.

As DNA, the CDR3 is TGTGCCAGCAGCCAAGGGTTTAATGAGCAGTTCTTC. Amino acid sequence: CASSQGFNEQFF. The V call is TRBV11-2, the J call TRBJ2-1; the D is unclear. This CDR3 is built from 12 residues. The V end was cut by 5 bases, the J end by 7 bases, with 9 bases between. Germline CDR1 reads SGHAT; CDR2 reads FQNNGV.

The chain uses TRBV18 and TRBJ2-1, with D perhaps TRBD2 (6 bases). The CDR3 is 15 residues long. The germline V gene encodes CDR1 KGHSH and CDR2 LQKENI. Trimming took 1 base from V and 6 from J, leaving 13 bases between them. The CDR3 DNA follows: TGTGCCAGCTCACCACGGGCATCGGAGGGCAATGAGCAGTTCTTC. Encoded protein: CASSPRASEGNEQFF.

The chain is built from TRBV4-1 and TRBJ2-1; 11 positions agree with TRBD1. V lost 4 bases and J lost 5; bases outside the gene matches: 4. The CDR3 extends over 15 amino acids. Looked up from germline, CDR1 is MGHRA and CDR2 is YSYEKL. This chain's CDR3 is CASSRWGQGDNEQFF. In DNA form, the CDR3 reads TGCGCCAGCAGCCGCTGGGGACAGGGGGACAATGAGCAGTTCTTC.